The 4 T cell receptor beta chains presented below share a single source sample, sequenced in a study of T cells in Graves' hyperthyroidism and ophthalmopathy. What was amplified from RNA transcripts were TCR beta CDR3 regions. During a first-round RT-PCR of the TCR CDR3, the HTBI primer set was used. MiXCR was run by TCRdb on the multiplex PCR reads, yielding one entry per CDR3 protein. The table lists approximately 400,000 distinct CDR3 sequences, approximately 15% of them singletons. Sequenced material: blood. All receptors derive from a man aged 30 to 45 with Graves' hyperthyroidism that later progressed to Graves' ophthalmopathy.

This clonotype was observed at least ten times. The rearrangement joins TRBV30 to TRBJ1-1, with D possibly TRBD1 on 5 matching bases. The germline CDR1 and CDR2 sequences are GTSNPN and SVGIG (reference sequence). V lost 2 bases and J 0 bases, leaving 7 bases between the germline ends. The CDR3 length is 13 residues. CDR3 in amino acids: CAWSWGMNTEAFF. CDR3 in DNA: TGTGCCTGGAGTTGGGGGATGAACACTGAAGCTTTCTTT.

The table lists this clonotype with many counts. V is TRBV24-1 and J is TRBJ2-5; 7 positions match TRBD2. Germline loops: CDR1 KGHDR, CDR2 SFDVKD. The CDR3 sequence is 16 residues long. Trimming at V came to 4 bases and at J to 4 bases, leaving 11 bases not matched to a gene. The CDR3, as DNA: TGTGCCACCAGTGACTGGGGGGGACGCTCGACAGAGACCCAGTACTTC. Translation: CATSDWGGRSTETQYF.

This clonotype was found a few times. The rearrangement links TRBV18 to TRBJ1-6; 7 bases fit TRBD1. This CDR3 has 16 amino acids. Germline CDR1 KGHSH, CDR2 LQKENI. Trimming took 4 bases from V and 7 from J; bases not matched to a gene: 10. CDR3 region: CASSLNSGGRNSPLHF. CDR3 nucleotide sequence: TGTGCCAGCTCACTCAATTCAGGGGGTAGGAATTCACCCCTCCACTTT.

This clonotype was counted only a few times. This sequence joins TRBV9 and TRBJ1-2, with unresolved D. Trimming cost V 0 bases and J 1 base, with 1 base left between them. The CDR3 extends over 12 amino acids. Germline V gene data show CDR1 as SGDLS and CDR2 as YYNGEE. CDR3 sequence reads: CASSVDNYGYTF. For the CDR3, the DNA is TGTGCCAGCAGCGTAGATAACTATGGCTACACCTTC.